This passage covers 26 T cell receptor beta chains from one sample sequenced in a study of control samples from healthy donors and cancer patients. TCRdb's copy holds only in-frame clones and misses some; the assay was immunoSEQ multiplex PCR. The top ten hold roughly 2.8% of the sample, which has 50,000 or so clones, roughly 85% seen once. The sample was PBMCs. The source of these receptors is a woman between 50 and 59 years old with lung cancer.

The chain has TRBV5-4 and TRBJ1-6, with TRBD1 as a possible D gene (5 bases). CDR1 and CDR2 from the germline V gene are SGHNT and YYREEE (reference sequence). The CDR3 totals 12 residues. V gave up 4 bases and J gave up 14 bases, with 13 bases separating them. The CDR3 coding sequence is TGTGCCAGCAGCCCGGGGGGTTTGGCCCTCCACTTT. It translates to CASSPGGLALHF.

This chain joins TRBV7-7 and TRBJ2-2, with a possible D match to TRBD1 (5 bases). The CDR3 extends over 15 amino acids. CDR1 and CDR2 from the germline V gene are SSHAT and FNYEAQ (reference sequence). V lost 5 bases, J lost 0 bases, and 10 bases lay in between. The CDR3 coding sequence is TGTGCCAGCAGCACGACAGAGGCGAACACCGGGGAGCTGTTTTTT. Protein product: CASSTTEANTGELFF. Based on the CDR3 plus reference TRBV7-7 and TRBJ2-2, the full variable domain is GAGVSQSPRYKVTKRGQDVTLRCDPISSHATLYWYQQALGQGPEFLTYFNYEAQPDKSGLPSDRFSAERPEGSISTLTIQRTEQRDSAMYRCASSTTEANTGELFFGEGSRLTVL.

This clone was counted only a few times. V usage is TRBV6-5 and J usage is TRBJ1-2; D is undetermined. V lost 4 bases to trimming and J lost 10 bases, with 13 bases between them. Germline assignment: CDR1 MNHEY and CDR2 SVGAGI. This CDR3 has 12 amino acids. Here the CDR3 reads CASSWTLGLYTF. As DNA, the CDR3 is TGTGCCAGCAGTTGGACCCTTGGTCTCTACACCTTC.

This chain links TRBV13 with TRBJ2-1; 7 bases are shared with TRBD2. Germline CDR1 PRHDT, CDR2 FYEKMQ (reference sequence). CDR3 length: 12 amino acids. With V trimmed by 1 base and J by 10 bases, 1 base remained unmatched. Here the CDR3 reads CASSLAGGEQFF. CDR3 in DNA: TGTGCCAGCAGCTTAGCGGGGGGAGAGCAGTTCTTC.

This chain links TRBV19 with TRBJ1-2, with D tentatively TRBD1 (5 bases). This CDR3 is built from 15 residues. CDR1 is LNHDA and CDR2 is SQIVND in the germline V gene (reference sequence). V was clipped by 2 bases and J by 4 bases, with 14 bases between them. As DNA, the CDR3 is TGTGCCAGTAGTATAAAGGGGAGAACGATCTATGGCTACACCTTC. It codes for CASSIKGRTIYGYTF.

The V call is TRBV5-6, the J call TRBJ2-2, with D possibly TRBD1 on 6 matching bases. Trimming removed 0 bases at V and 3 bases at J, with 9 bases between. There are 15 residues in the CDR3. Germline CDR1 and CDR2: SGHDT and YYEEEE. CDR3 coding DNA: TGTGCCAGCAGCTTGGCAGGGGTTGACACCGGGGAGCTGTTTTTT. Translation gives CASSLAGVDTGELFF.

V usage is TRBV4-2 and J usage is TRBJ1-2, with TRBD1 matching over 7 bases. Germline-derived CDR1 and CDR2 are LGHNA and YNFKEQ. The CDR3 has 14 residues. V dropped 0 bases and J dropped 7; count of bases not matched to a gene: 5. CDR3 sequence reads: CASSQDGTEAGYTF. DNA for the CDR3: TGTGCCAGCAGCCAAGATGGGACAGAGGCTGGCTACACCTTC.

This clone has only one observation. The chain links TRBV6-2 or TRBV6-3 to TRBJ1-1, with no clear D. V lost 4 bases and J lost 2, with 8 bases in between. Germline CDR1 and CDR2: MNHEY and SVGEGT. This CDR3 region has 13 residues. CDR3 sequence reads: CASSLGGNTEAFF. CDR3 in DNA: TGTGCCAGCAGTTTAGGTGGAAACACTGAAGCTTTCTTT.

The rearrangement links TRBV10-3 to TRBJ1-3, with a weak D call TRBD1 (6 bases). V was clipped by 3 bases and J by 4 bases, with 13 bases between them. The CDR3 has 15 amino acids. Germline loops: CDR1 ENHRY, CDR2 SYGVKD. The CDR3 is CAISELTGPGNTIYF. The CDR3, as DNA: TGTGCCATCAGTGAACTGACAGGCCCCGGAAACACCATATATTTT.

This chain links TRBV27 with TRBJ2-7; possible D gene TRBD2, 5 bases. Germline CDR1 and CDR2: MNHEY and SMNVEV (reference sequence). Between the trimmed V and J ends, which lost 2 bases and 3 bases, there was a span of 14 bases. This CDR3 spans 15 amino acids. CDR3 bases: TGTGCCAGCAGTTTAAAGGGATTTGGGAGCTACGAGCAGTACTTC. This gives the protein CASSLKGFGSYEQYF.

V gene TRBV10-1 combines with J gene TRBJ2-2; D may correspond to TRBD1 or TRBD2 (6 bases each). V was cut by 10 bases and J by 7 bases, with 13 bases left in between. The germline CDR1 and CDR2 sequences are WNHNN and SYGVQD (reference sequence). The CDR3 has 12 amino acids. This CDR3 is CAKEGEGGELFF. The CDR3 region has the DNA TGCGCCAAGGAGGGGGAAGGCGGGGAGCTGTTTTTT.

The chain employs TRBV20-1 and TRBJ2-5, with D unresolved. Trimming stripped 6 bases from V and 5 bases from J, with 10 bases between. This CDR3 has 11 residues. CDR1 and CDR2 (germline): DFQATT, SNEGSKA (reference sequence). CDR3 DNA sequence: TGCAGTGCAAGACCCTCGGAGACCCAGTACTTC. This encodes CSARPSETQYF.

As concerns this clone: The sample holds other DNA sequences that translate to the same CDR3. The CDR3 coding sequence is TGTGCCAGCAGTGAGGGGTATGGCTACACCTTC. It encodes CASSEGYGYTF. The chain joins TRBV6-1 to TRBJ1-2; D unresolved. V lost 3 bases and J 5 bases, leaving 4 bases between the germline ends. The CDR3 covers 11 residues. CDR1 and CDR2 from the germline V gene are MNHNS and SASEGT.

The genes are TRBV7-9 and TRBJ1-2, with 10 positions matching TRBD1. Trimming removed 7 bases from V and 5 bases from J; junction bases left unmatched: 4. This CDR3 has 13 amino acids. Germline V gives CDR1 SEHNR, CDR2 FQNEAQ (reference sequence). In DNA form, the CDR3 reads TGTGCCAGCACCCAGGGACAGGGGTATGGCTACACCTTC. Translated, it gives CASTQGQGYGYTF.

This chain connects TRBV11-2 to TRBJ2-1, with D uncertain. The germline V gene has CDR1 SGHAT and CDR2 FQNNGV. Between the trimmed V and J ends, which lost 1 base and 6 bases, there was a span of 10 bases. This CDR3 contains 14 residues. The CDR3 spells CASSLGGILNEQFF. The CDR3 region has the DNA TGTGCCAGCAGCTTAGGAGGAATCCTCAATGAGCAGTTCTTC.

This clone was counted only a few times. The chain couples TRBV5-6 to TRBJ2-3; perhaps D is TRBD1 or TRBD2 (5 bases each). This CDR3 has 18 amino acids. V dropped 3 bases and J dropped 1 base, with 21 bases sitting between them. The germline gives CDR1 SGHDT, CDR2 YYEEEE. The CDR3 protein is CASSWFRDVKKGTDTQYF. In DNA form, the CDR3 reads TGTGCCAGCAGCTGGTTCCGGGACGTCAAAAAGGGCACAGATACGCAGTATTTT.

The V gene is TRBV13, the J gene TRBJ2-3; 7 positions agree with TRBD2. Germline CDR1 reads PRHDT; CDR2 reads FYEKMQ (reference sequence). This CDR3 is built from 16 residues. The V segment lost 5 bases and the J segment 0 bases; nucleotides outside the gene matches: 8. Here the CDR3 DNA reads TGTGCCAGCAGCCAGGCGGCTAGCGGAAGCACAGATACGCAGTATTTT. It encodes CASSQAASGSTDTQYF.

The V gene is TRBV4-1, the J gene TRBJ1-5, with D hard to call. The CDR3 runs to 16 residues. V lost 1 base, J lost 2 bases, and 12 bases lay in between. Germline CDR1 MGHRA, CDR2 YSYEKL. The CDR3 loop reads CASSQVNMVGNQPQHF. CDR3 nucleotide sequence: TGCGCCAGCAGCCAAGTAAACATGGTAGGCAATCAGCCCCAGCATTTT.

V is TRBV19 and J is TRBJ1-1; 7 nucleotides match TRBD1. CDR1 and CDR2 (germline): LNHDA, SQIVND (reference sequence). J gave up 3 bases and V 8 bases, and 12 bases lay outside the gene matches. The CDR3 spans 15 residues. This CDR3 is CASRGGQIEDTEAFF. Written as DNA, the CDR3 is TGTGCCAGTCGGGGGGGACAGATAGAGGACACTGAAGCTTTCTTT.

J is TRBJ1-2 and V is TRBV27; 7 positions match TRBD1. The ends lost 7 bases at V and 2 bases at J; junction bases unmatched: 4. The germline V gene encodes CDR1 MNHEY and CDR2 SMNVEV (reference sequence). The CDR3 extends over 13 amino acids. The CDR3 DNA follows: TGTGCCAGCAAATTCAGGGGGAACTATGGCTACACCTTC. Translation: CASKFRGNYGYTF.

This clone came up once. The J gene is TRBJ2-7, the V gene TRBV11-2, with 7 bases fitting TRBD1. CDR3 length: 12 amino acids. Unmatched junction bases numbered 7, after V lost 3 bases and J lost 11 bases. CDR1 and CDR2 from the germline V gene are SGHAT and FQNNGV. The CDR3 loop reads CASSFPTGKEYF. The CDR3 DNA follows: TGTGCCAGCAGCTTTCCGACAGGGAAGGAGTACTTC. Full variable domain (missing parts from reference TRBV11-2 and TRBJ2-7): EAGVAQSPRYKIIEKRQSVAFWCNPISGHATLYWYQQILGQGPKLLIQFQNNGVVDDSQLPKDRFSAERLKGVDSTLKIQPAKLEDSAVYLCASSFPTGKEYFGPGTRLTVT.

The CDR3 DNA follows: TGTGCCAGCTCTCGAGGACAGGGGGTCTATGAGCAGTTCTTC. Translating it yields CASSRGQGVYEQFF. The rearrangement uses TRBV5-8 and TRBJ2-1; 10 bases match TRBD1. With 7 bases clipped from V and 8 bases from J, the junction kept 9 bases outside the gene matches. The CDR3 is 14 residues long. Germline CDR1 reads SGHTS; CDR2 reads YDEGEE.

The rearrangement links TRBV29-1 to TRBJ2-7; 11 bases agree with TRBD1. The length of the CDR3 is 13 residues. Germline loops: CDR1 SQVTM, CDR2 ANQGSEA. V trimming: 6 bases; J trimming: 6 bases; junction bases outside the gene matches: 7. The chain's CDR3 is CSVTGTGGREQYF. The CDR3 region has the DNA TGCAGCGTAACCGGGACAGGGGGACGCGAGCAGTACTTC.

This chain links TRBV15 with TRBJ1-2, with a weak D call TRBD1 (5 bases). Trimming cost V 1 base and J 6 bases, with 12 bases left between them. Per germline, CDR1 LNHNV and CDR2 YYDKDF (reference sequence). The length of the CDR3 is 14 residues. The CDR3 nucleotides are TGTGCCACCAGCAGAGCCTACCAGGGCCATGGCTACACCTTC. As protein: CATSRAYQGHGYTF.

The rearrangement uses TRBV7-2 and TRBJ1-2; D unresolved. CDR1 SGHTA and CDR2 FQGNSA come from the germline V gene. Trimming took off 3 bases at V and 8 bases at J, with 13 bases between the two ends. This CDR3 has 13 amino acids. The CDR3 DNA reads TGTGCCAGCAGCTTGACCTCAATCTTCGGCTACACCTTC. Protein sequence: CASSLTSIFGYTF.

The chain uses TRBV5-1 and TRBJ2-5; D remains ambiguous. CDR1 is SGHRS, CDR2 YFSETQ, per germline. The ends were cut back, 2 bases at V and 4 bases at J, with 3 bases in the middle. The CDR3 sequence is 11 residues long. The CDR3 region has the DNA TGCGCCAGCAGCTTAGCAGAGACCCAGTACTTC. This translates into CASSLAETQYF.